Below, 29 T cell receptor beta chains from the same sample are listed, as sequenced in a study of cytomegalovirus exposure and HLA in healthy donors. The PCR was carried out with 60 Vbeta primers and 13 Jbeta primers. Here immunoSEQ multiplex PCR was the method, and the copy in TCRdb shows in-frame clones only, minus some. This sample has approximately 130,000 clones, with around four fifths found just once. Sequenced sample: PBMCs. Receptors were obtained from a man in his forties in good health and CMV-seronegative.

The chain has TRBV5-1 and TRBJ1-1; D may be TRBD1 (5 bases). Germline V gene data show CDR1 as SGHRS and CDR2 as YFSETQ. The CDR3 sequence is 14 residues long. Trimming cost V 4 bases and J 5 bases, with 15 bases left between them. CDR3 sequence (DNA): TGCGCCAGCAGCAGTGAGCAGGGTAGGACTGAAGCTTTCTTT. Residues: CASSSEQGRTEAFF.

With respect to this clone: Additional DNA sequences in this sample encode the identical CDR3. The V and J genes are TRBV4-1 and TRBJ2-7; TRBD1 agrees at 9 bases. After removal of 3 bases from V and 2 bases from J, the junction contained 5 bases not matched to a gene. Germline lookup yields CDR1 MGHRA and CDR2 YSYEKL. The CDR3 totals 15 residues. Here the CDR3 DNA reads TGCGCCAGCAGCCAGGCGGGACAGGGAGCCTACGAGCAGTACTTC. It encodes CASSQAGQGAYEQYF.

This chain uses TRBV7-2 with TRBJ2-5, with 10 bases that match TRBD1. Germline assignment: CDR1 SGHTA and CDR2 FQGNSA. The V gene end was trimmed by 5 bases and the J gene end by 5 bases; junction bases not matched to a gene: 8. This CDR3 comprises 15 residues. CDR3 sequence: CASSGGTGEFETQYF. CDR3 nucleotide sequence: TGTGCCAGCAGCGGAGGGACAGGGGAATTTGAGACCCAGTACTTC.

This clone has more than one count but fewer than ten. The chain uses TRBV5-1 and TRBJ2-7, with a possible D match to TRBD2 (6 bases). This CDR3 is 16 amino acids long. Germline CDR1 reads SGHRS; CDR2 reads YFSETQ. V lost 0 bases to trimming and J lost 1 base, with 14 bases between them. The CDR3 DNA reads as TGCGCCAGCAGCTTGGCGCGGGATCCCGCTTCCTACGAGCAGTACTTC. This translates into CASSLARDPASYEQYF.

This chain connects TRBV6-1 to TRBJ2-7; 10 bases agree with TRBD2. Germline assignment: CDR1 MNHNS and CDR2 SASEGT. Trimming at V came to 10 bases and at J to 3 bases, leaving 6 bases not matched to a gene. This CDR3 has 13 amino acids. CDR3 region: CAIEREGLYEQYF. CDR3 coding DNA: TGTGCCATAGAGCGGGAGGGCCTCTACGAGCAGTACTTC.

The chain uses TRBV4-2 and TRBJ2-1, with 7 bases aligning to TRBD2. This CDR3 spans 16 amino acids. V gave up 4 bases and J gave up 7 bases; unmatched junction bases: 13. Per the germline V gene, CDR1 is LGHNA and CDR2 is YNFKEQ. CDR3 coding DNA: TGTGCCAGCAGCCCCTCCCCCAGCGGGACTGGGAATGAGCAGTTCTTC. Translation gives CASSPSPSGTGNEQFF.

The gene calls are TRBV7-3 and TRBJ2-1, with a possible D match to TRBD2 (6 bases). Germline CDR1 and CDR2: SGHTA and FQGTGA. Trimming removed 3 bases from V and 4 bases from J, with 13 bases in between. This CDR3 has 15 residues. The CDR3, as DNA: TGTGCCAGCAGCTTCAGATTAGCGGAATACAATGAGCAGTTCTTC. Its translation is CASSFRLAEYNEQFF.

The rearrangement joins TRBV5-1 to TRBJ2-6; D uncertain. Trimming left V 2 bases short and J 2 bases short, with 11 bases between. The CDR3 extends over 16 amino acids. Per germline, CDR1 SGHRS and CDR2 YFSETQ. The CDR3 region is CASSLRGEAGANVLTF. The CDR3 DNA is TGCGCCAGCAGCTTACGAGGAGAAGCTGGGGCCAACGTCCTGACTTTC.

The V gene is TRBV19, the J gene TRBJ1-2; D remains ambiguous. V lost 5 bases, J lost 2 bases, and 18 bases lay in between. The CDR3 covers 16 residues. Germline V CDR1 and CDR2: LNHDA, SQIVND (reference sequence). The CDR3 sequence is CASSPIGGGNNYGYTF. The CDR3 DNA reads TGTGCCAGTAGTCCCATTGGAGGCGGCAACAACTATGGCTACACCTTC.

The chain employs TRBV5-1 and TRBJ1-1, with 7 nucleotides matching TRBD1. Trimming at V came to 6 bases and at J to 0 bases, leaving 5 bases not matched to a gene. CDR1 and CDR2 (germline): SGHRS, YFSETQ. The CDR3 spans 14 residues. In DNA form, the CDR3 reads TGCGCCAGCAAGACCGGGACAGTGAACACTGAAGCTTTCTTT. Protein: CASKTGTVNTEAFF.

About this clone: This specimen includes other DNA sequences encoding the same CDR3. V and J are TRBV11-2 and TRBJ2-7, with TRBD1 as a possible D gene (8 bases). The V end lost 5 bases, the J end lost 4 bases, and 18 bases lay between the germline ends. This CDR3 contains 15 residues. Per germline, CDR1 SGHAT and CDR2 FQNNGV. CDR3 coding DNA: TGTGCCAGCAGCCGATCCCTACAGGGGGGGTACGAGCAGTACTTC. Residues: CASSRSLQGGYEQYF.

DNA of the CDR3: TGTGCCAGCAGCAAGACAGGAGGCAATCAGCCCCAGCATTTT. Protein product: CASSKTGGNQPQHF. The V and J genes are TRBV14 and TRBJ1-5; possible D gene TRBD1, 6 bases. Germline V gene data show CDR1 as SGHDN and CDR2 as FVKESK. CDR3 length: 14 residues. The ends were cut back, 5 bases at V and 2 bases at J, with 10 bases in the middle.

The chain's CDR3 is CASTLGLANTEAFF. CDR3 nucleotide sequence: TGCGCCAGCACCTTAGGACTGGCGAACACTGAAGCTTTCTTT. V is TRBV5-1 and J is TRBJ1-1; D gene uncertain. The CDR3 consists of 14 residues. V was clipped by 6 bases and J by 1 base, with 13 bases between them. In germline, CDR1 is SGHRS, CDR2 YFSETQ.

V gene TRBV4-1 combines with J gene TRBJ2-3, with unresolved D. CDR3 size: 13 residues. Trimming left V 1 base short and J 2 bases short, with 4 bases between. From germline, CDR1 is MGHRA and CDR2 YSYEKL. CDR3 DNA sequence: TGCGCCAGCAGCCAAGGGGCCACAGATACGCAGTATTTT. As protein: CASSQGATDTQYF.

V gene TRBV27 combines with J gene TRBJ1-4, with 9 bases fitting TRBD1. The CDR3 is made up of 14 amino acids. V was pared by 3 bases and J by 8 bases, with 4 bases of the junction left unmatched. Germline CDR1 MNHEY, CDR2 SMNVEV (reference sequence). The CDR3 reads CASSLRQGGEKLFF. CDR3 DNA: TGTGCCAGCAGTTTGAGACAGGGGGGCGAAAAACTGTTTTTT.

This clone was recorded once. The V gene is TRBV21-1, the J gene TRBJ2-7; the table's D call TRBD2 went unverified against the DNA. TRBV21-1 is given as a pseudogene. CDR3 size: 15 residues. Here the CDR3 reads CASSIRSSPSREQYF. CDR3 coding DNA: TGTGCCAGCAGCATTAGATCTAGCCCCAGTCGCGAGCAGTACTTC.

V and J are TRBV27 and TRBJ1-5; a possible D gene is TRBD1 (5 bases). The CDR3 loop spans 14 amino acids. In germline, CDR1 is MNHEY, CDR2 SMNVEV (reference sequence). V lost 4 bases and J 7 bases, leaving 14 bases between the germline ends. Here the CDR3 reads CASSSQGRHQPQHF. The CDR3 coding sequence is TGTGCCAGCAGTTCCCAGGGTCGACACCAGCCCCAGCATTTT.

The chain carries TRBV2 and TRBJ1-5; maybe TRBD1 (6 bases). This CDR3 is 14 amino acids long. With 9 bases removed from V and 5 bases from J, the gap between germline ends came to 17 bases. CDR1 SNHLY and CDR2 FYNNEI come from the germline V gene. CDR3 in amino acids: CASREDSFYQPQHF. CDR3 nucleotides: TGTGCCAGTAGAGAGGACAGTTTTTATCAGCCCCAGCATTTT.

The CDR3 nucleotides read TGTGCCAGCAGCGTAGCTTACAGAGCGAACACCGGGGAGCTGTTTTTT. This gives the protein CASSVAYRANTGELFF. The rearrangement links TRBV9 to TRBJ2-2; D is unresolved. The V end was cut by 0 bases, the J end by 0 bases, with 9 bases between. CDR1 is SGDLS and CDR2 is YYNGEE in the germline V gene. The CDR3 sequence is 16 residues long.

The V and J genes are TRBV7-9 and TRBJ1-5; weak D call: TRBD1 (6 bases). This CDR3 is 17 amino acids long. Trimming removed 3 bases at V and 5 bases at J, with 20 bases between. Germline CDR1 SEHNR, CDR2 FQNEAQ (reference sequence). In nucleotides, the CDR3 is TGTGCCAGCAGCTTTGTCCAGGGGAACCTCTTAGATCAGCCCCAGCATTTT. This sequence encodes CASSFVQGNLLDQPQHF.

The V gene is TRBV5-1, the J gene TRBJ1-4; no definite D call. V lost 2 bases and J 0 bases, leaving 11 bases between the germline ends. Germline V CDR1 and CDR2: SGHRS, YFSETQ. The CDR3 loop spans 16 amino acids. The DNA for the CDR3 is TGCGCCAGCAGCTTAAAGGCCGGGGCAACTAATGAAAAACTGTTTTTT. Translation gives CASSLKAGATNEKLFF.

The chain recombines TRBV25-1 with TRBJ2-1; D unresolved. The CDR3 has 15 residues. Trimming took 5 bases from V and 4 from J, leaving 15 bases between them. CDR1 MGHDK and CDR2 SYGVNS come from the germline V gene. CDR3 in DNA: TGTGCCAGCAGTTCGATGGCGGTGAGGTACAATGAGCAGTTCTTC. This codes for CASSSMAVRYNEQFF.

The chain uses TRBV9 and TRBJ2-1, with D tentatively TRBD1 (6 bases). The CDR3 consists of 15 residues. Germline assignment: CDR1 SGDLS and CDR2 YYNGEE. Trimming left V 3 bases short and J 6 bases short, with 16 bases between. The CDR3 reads CASSGLQGTANEQFF. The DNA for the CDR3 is TGTGCCAGCAGCGGCCTCCAGGGGACCGCCAATGAGCAGTTCTTC.

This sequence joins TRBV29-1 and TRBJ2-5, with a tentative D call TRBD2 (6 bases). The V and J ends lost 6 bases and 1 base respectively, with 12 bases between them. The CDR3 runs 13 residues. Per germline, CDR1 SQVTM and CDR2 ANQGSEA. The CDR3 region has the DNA TGCAGCGTCGGGGGTTCCTCCCAAGAGACCCAGTACTTC. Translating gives CSVGGSSQETQYF.

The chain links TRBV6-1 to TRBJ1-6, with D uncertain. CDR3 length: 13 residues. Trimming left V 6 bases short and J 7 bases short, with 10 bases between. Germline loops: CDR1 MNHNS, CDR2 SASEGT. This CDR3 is CASRRTGNSPLHF. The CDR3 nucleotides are TGTGCCAGCAGGCGCACGGGGAATTCACCCCTCCACTTT.

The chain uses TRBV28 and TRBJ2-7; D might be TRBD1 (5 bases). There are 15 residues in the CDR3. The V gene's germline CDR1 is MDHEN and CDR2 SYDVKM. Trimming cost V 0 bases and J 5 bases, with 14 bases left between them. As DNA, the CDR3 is TGTGCCAGCAGTTTATGGACAGCCTTTAGGAACGAGCAGTACTTC. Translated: CASSLWTAFRNEQYF.

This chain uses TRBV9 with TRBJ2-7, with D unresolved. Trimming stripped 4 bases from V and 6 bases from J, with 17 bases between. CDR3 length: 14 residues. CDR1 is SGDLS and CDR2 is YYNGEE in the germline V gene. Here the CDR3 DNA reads TGTGCCAGCAGCCCCACGACGGGTTCGGGCGAGCAGTACTTC. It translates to CASSPTTGSGEQYF.

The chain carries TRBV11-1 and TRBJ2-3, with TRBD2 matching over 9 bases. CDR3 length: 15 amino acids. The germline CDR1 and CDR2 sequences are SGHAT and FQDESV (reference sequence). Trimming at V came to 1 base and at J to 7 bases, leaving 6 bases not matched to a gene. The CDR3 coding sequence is TGTGCCAGCAGCTTAGATGGACTAGCGTTAAATACGCAGTATTTT. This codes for CASSLDGLALNTQYF.

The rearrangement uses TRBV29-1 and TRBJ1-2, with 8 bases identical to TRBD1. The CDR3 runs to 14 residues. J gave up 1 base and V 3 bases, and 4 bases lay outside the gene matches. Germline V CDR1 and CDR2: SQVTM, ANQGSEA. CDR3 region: CSVDVTGVNYGYTF. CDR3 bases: TGCAGCGTTGATGTGACAGGGGTTAACTATGGCTACACCTTC.